This T cell receptor beta chain was found in a study of blood T cell repertoires in COVID-19 (TCRdb year 2020). Describing the broader study: The collaborator samples originated in the United States, Italy and Spain and spanned the acute and convalescent phases of COVID-19. The material from the prospective study consisted of cDNA or gDNA derived from T cells, B-cell-depleted T cells, or PBMCs. The dataset comprised deeply sampled blood TCRbeta repertoires from subjects exposed to, actively infected with, or recovered from COVID-19. The repertoires were released in a freely available public database intended as a resource for research on the immune response to SARS-CoV-2. Samples were obtained from the ongoing ImmuneRACE study (first 160 participants) and from some 1,300 subjects provided by 6 global collaborators. A de-identified subject ID, COVID-19 status, age in years and sex were almost always included in the sample metadata. HLA class I and class II types, where available, came from metadata supplied by the sample provider rather than from assay-based typing. Overall study outcomes, separate from this receptor: The quantity of clinical and demographic metadata differed by source and by participant and was supplied without curation.

TCRbeta CDR3 regions were amplified from genomic DNA by means of the immunoSEQ Assay, a bias-controlled multiplex PCR. As for the original processing: The number of nucleated cells in each sample was estimated by amplification of reference gene primers within the assay. To quantify the absolute abundance of each unique TCRbeta CDR3 rearrangement, sequence reads were collapsed and filtered. For each sample, productive Simpson clonality was calculated as the square root of Simpson's diversity index over productive rearrangements. TCRdb re-hosts the immuneACCESS table, in-frame sequences only. Its copies lack some clones; in the studies checked, an unresolved V gene accounts for under half of them, and the cause for the rest is not known. V and J calls plus clone size are reproduced from that table; the DNA served to infer D and trimming. Counted in this sample were about 140,000 clones; about 88% of them appeared once. The top ten constitute around 5% of the sample.

For this clone: Its recognized antigen is unknown. One base away there is no much larger clone; base qualities are not given.

The CDR3 runs 15 amino acids, cysteine and phenylalanine included. Of the read, only the CDR3 DNA is kept; its 45 bases are in frame from base 1. Sequences MNHEY (CDR1) and SMNVEV (CDR2) are obtained from the germline V gene (reference sequence). V is clipped by 7 bases and J by 4 bases, and the sequence between their germline boundaries is 17 bases long. Collaborating institutions collected whole blood in K2EDTA tubes following their own protocols. For TCRbeta analysis, collaborator samples were shipped as frozen whole blood, as isolated PBMCs, or as DNA extracted from either sample type. The sequence joins TRBV27 to TRBJ2-1; the D gene is unclear. The TCR originated in a human donor in a cohort sampled during active COVID-19. The material sequenced was peripheral blood. The DNA sequence is given as TGTGCCAGCAACCCATCGCGGTTAAGATACAATGAGCAGTTCTTC. Translated, this is CASNPSRLRYNEQFF.